This T cell receptor beta chain emerged from a study of tumor T cells in aggressive B-cell lymphoma. The ends lost 11 bases at V and 3 bases at J; junction bases unmatched: 20. The CDR3 runs 18 residues. Germline lookup yields CDR1 KGHSH and CDR2 LQKENI. Sequencing used immunoSEQ multiplex PCR; TCRdb keeps in-frame clones, though not all of them. The sample contains some 7,200 clones, roughly 88% of which appear only once. Sequencing was performed on tumor tissue. The chain employs TRBV18 and TRBJ2-1; TRBD2 matches 9 bases. The clonotype comes from an adult with diffuse large B cell lymphoma. Some clones in this sample may be carry-over from other donors' samples. CDR3 protein: CAGSSLAGGPVSYNEQFF. The DNA of the CDR3 is TGTGCCGGATCCAGCTTGGCGGGAGGGCCCGTGAGCTACAATGAGCAGTTCTTC.